This is a list of T cell receptor beta chains from one sample in a study of metastatic and nonmetastatic thyroid tumors. TCRdb called clones again from the PCR reads with MiXCR. Of some 23,000 clones listed, about 13% are singletons. Material: blood. These receptors all come from a female donor with papillary thyroid cancer or a benign thyroid nodule (not recorded which). Some clones in this sample may be carry-over from other donors' samples. The CDR3 runs from the conserved cysteine through the conserved F or W.

V: TRBV4-1
J: TRBJ2-1
CDR3: CASSQEPSGEWNEQFF

V: TRBV19
J: TRBJ2-1
CDR3: CASSRTSGSGDNEQFF

V: TRBV5-4
J: TRBJ1-1
CDR3: CAAGRRDTEAFF

V: TRBV6-5
J: TRBJ1-1
CDR3: CASSYSYAGSSEAFF

V: TRBV12-3/TRBV12-4
J: TRBJ2-2
CDR3: CASSLEGGGELFF

V: TRBV6-1
J: TRBJ1-1
CDR3: CASNTLRGGGEAFF

V: TRBV7-8
J: TRBJ2-7
CDR3: CASSTRLVAYEQYF

V: TRBV6-2/TRBV6-3
J: TRBJ2-1
CDR3: CASSYSGTNNEQFF

V: TRBV5-6
J: TRBJ2-2
CDR3: CASSFGTGGANTGELFF

V: TRBV6-1
J: TRBJ2-2
CDR3: CASAGGITGELFF

V: TRBV11-2
J: TRBJ2-7
CDR3: CASSLGRGGYEQYF

V: TRBV10-3
J: TRBJ2-3
CDR3: CAISELGLANTDTQYF

V: TRBV5-6
J: TRBJ2-7
CDR3: CASSLVWGSSYEQYF

V: TRBV3-1
J: TRBJ2-1
CDR3: CASSQEGTNNEQFF

V: TRBV20-1
J: TRBJ2-7
CDR3: CSARERDSSYEQYF

V: TRBV5-1
J: TRBJ2-6
CDR3: CASSQAEAGANVLTF

V: TRBV20-1
J: TRBJ1-3
CDR3: CSARGVFGNTIYF

V: TRBV6-1
J: TRBJ1-2
CDR3: CASRNRQGRNGYTF

V: TRBV6-2/TRBV6-3
J: TRBJ2-3
CDR3: CASTLAGTDTQYF

V: TRBV7-9
J: TRBJ1-2
CDR3: CVSSLAQGGHGYTF

V: TRBV5-1
J: TRBJ2-5
CDR3: CASSRASSQETQYF

V: TRBV10-2
J: TRBJ2-1
CDR3: CASSPPGHRYNEQFF

V: TRBV5-1
J: TRBJ1-1
CDR3: CASSLDRDRTEAFF

V: TRBV30
J: TRBJ1-5
CDR3: CAWSDGQYYQPQHF

V: TRBV18
J: TRBJ2-3
CDR3: CASSPQGMRADTQYF

V: TRBV7-3
J: TRBJ2-5
CDR3: CASSPTGGGDETQYF

V: TRBV15
J: TRBJ2-7
CDR3: CATSRKKGVYEQYF

V: TRBV4-2
J: TRBJ2-6
CDR3: CASSPNLGSSSGANVLTF